The next 24 T cell receptor beta chains were all read from a single sample in a study of blood T cell repertoires in COVID-19. The repertoire was sequenced with immunoSEQ multiplex PCR; TCRdb's copy has only in-frame clones and lacks some. The data hold hundreds of thousands of clones, with approximately 92% observed a single time. Material: PBMCs or T cells enriched from blood (not recorded which). These receptors came from a woman in her late teens or twenties who had recovered from COVID-19.

This chain joins TRBV19 and TRBJ1-1; tentatively, D is TRBD1 (6 bases). Trimming cost V 3 bases and J 7 bases, with 15 bases left between them. Germline-derived CDR1 and CDR2 are LNHDA and SQIVND (reference sequence). This CDR3 has 14 residues. The CDR3 loop is CASSMIDRRHEAFF. The CDR3 DNA reads TGTGCCAGTAGTATGATCGACAGGAGGCATGAAGCTTTCTTT.

The chain combines TRBV11-2 with TRBJ1-2, with 9 nucleotides matching TRBD1. CDR3 length: 16 amino acids. With 5 bases clipped from V and 1 base from J, the junction kept 8 bases outside the gene matches. CDR1 SGHAT and CDR2 FQNNGV come from the germline V gene. The CDR3 region is CASSLTGGAGNYGYTF. For the CDR3, the DNA is TGTGCCAGCAGCCTCACAGGGGGCGCGGGTAACTATGGCTACACCTTC.

The chain combines TRBV11-2 with TRBJ1-2; possibly TRBD1 for D (6 bases). This CDR3 region has 12 residues. Germline V lookup: CDR1 SGHAT, CDR2 FQNNGV. The V end was cut by 2 bases, the J end by 7 bases, with 8 bases between. For the CDR3, the DNA is TGTGCCAGCAGCTTATCGGACAGTGGCTACACCTTC. Its protein is CASSLSDSGYTF. The full variable domain, with the rest looked up from reference TRBV11-2 and TRBJ1-2, is EAGVAQSPRYKIIEKRQSVAFWCNPISGHATLYWYQQILGQGPKLLIQFQNNGVVDDSQLPKDRFSAERLKGVDSTLKIQPAKLEDSAVYLCASSLSDSGYTFGSGTRLTVV.

The chain links TRBV3-1 (or the pseudogene TRBV3-2) to TRBJ1-3; D is unresolved. Trimming pared 0 bases from V and 4 bases from J, leaving 10 bases between. Germline lookup yields CDR1 LGHDT and CDR2 YNNKEL (reference sequence). The CDR3 is 15 amino acids. The CDR3 bases are TGTGCCAGCAGCCAAGATCTGGGAGCCGGAAACACCATATATTTT. It is translated as CASSQDLGAGNTIYF.

The rearrangement uses TRBV30 and TRBJ1-3; no clear D. The CDR3 covers 14 residues. Germline-derived CDR1 and CDR2 are GTSNPN and SVGIG (reference sequence). The V and J ends lost 3 bases and 0 bases respectively, with 9 bases between them. The CDR3 bases are TGTGCCTGGAGCCCAGTGTTCTCTGGAAACACCATATATTTT. Its translation is CAWSPVFSGNTIYF. The full variable domain, rest sourced from reference TRBV30 and TRBJ1-3, is SQTIHQWPATLVQPVGSPLSLECTVEGTSNPNLYWYRQAAGRGLQLLFYSVGIGQISSEVPQNLSASRPQDRQFILSSKKLLLSDSGFYLCAWSPVFSGNTIYFGEGSWLTVV.

V and J are TRBV10-3 and TRBJ1-4; D unclear. Germline CDR1 ENHRY, CDR2 SYGVKD. This CDR3 has 15 residues. Trimming shortened V by 1 base and J by 0 bases, and 6 bases separated the two germline ends. This CDR3 reads CAISEFSATNEKLFF. The CDR3 nucleotides are TGTGCCATCAGTGAGTTCTCTGCAACTAATGAAAAACTGTTTTTT.

The V and J genes are TRBV2 and TRBJ1-3; D not certain. Deletions cut 1 base from V and 0 bases from J, with 16 bases between. CDR1 is SNHLY and CDR2 is FYNNEI in the germline V gene. The CDR3 has 18 amino acids. The CDR3 loop is CASSEVVRPHISGNTIYF. For the CDR3, the DNA is TGTGCCAGCAGTGAAGTAGTGAGGCCCCACATCTCTGGAAACACCATATATTTT.

The chain has TRBV6-5 and TRBJ1-2, with D possibly TRBD1 on 5 matching bases. Between the trimmed V and J ends, which lost 6 bases and 8 bases, there was a span of 22 bases. CDR3 length: 15 amino acids. Per germline, CDR1 MNHEY and CDR2 SVGAGI. The CDR3 loop is CASRDIQGKGNGYTF. The CDR3 DNA reads TGTGCCAGCAGGGATATTCAGGGAAAGGGGAACGGCTACACCTTC.

The chain joins TRBV7-9 to TRBJ1-2; D not resolved. V lost 7 bases and J lost 4, with 22 bases in between. Germline V gives CDR1 SEHNR, CDR2 FQNEAQ (reference sequence). This CDR3 is 16 amino acids long. The CDR3 spells CASTSWLGRSIYGYTF. The CDR3 DNA follows: TGTGCCAGCACCAGCTGGCTGGGTCGGAGTATCTATGGCTACACCTTC. Full variable domain (remainder filled in from reference TRBV7-9 and TRBJ1-2): DTGVSQNPRHKITKRGQNVTFRCDPISEHNRLYWYRQTLGQGPEFLTYFQNEAQLEKSRLLSDRFSAERPKGSFSTLEIQRTEQGDSAMYLCASTSWLGRSIYGYTFGSGTRLTVV.

The V gene is TRBV4-2, the J gene TRBJ1-2; 8 nucleotides match TRBD1. The CDR3 sequence is 14 residues long. CDR1 is LGHNA and CDR2 is YNFKEQ in the germline V gene. Trimming removed 8 bases from V and 7 bases from J; junction bases left unmatched: 12. This CDR3 is CASGPVGTGSGYTF. The CDR3 nucleotides read TGTGCCAGCGGCCCCGTCGGGACAGGATCTGGCTACACCTTC.

The chain uses TRBV14 and TRBJ2-5; 11 nucleotides agree with TRBD2. V gave up 2 bases and J gave up 2 bases; unmatched junction bases: 1. CDR1 and CDR2 from the germline V gene are SGHDN and FVKESK. This CDR3 comprises 15 residues. In DNA, the CDR3 is TGTGCCAGCAGCCAATGGACTAGCGGGCAAGAGACCCAGTACTTC. Its protein is CASSQWTSGQETQYF.

In this sample, this clone turned up a few times. The V and J genes are TRBV7-9 and TRBJ2-1, with 8 bases fitting TRBD1. With 0 bases clipped from V and 1 base from J, the junction kept 2 bases outside the gene matches. The CDR3 spans 16 residues. Germline V gene sequence: CDR1 SEHNR, CDR2 FQNEAQ (reference sequence). CDR3 sequence reads: CASSLATGGSYNEQFF. CDR3 nucleotide sequence: TGTGCCAGCAGCTTAGCTACAGGGGGGTCCTACAATGAGCAGTTCTTC.

The genes are TRBV18 and TRBJ1-6, with 9 bases fitting TRBD1. This CDR3 comprises 17 residues. V lost 0 bases to trimming and J lost 9 bases; unmatched junction nucleotides: 9. Germline loops: CDR1 KGHSH, CDR2 LQKENI. The CDR3 spells CASSPPGRDRESSPLHF. The CDR3 region has the DNA TGTGCCAGCTCACCACCCGGACGGGACAGGGAGAGTTCACCCCTCCACTTT.

CDR3 in DNA: TGTGCCAGTAGTCCCACGGGTGACGCGAACACAGATACGCAGTATTTT. This encodes CASSPTGDANTDTQYF. V usage is TRBV19 and J usage is TRBJ2-3, with D hard to call. The CDR3 totals 16 residues. Between the trimmed V and J ends, which lost 5 bases and 2 bases, there was a span of 17 bases. The germline V gene has CDR1 LNHDA and CDR2 SQIVND (reference sequence).

V usage is TRBV6-5 and J usage is TRBJ1-2; 12 bases are shared with TRBD1. The V gene's germline CDR1 is MNHEY and CDR2 SVGAGI. CDR3 length equals 14 residues. The V and J ends lost 5 bases and 7 bases, in that order; junction bases with no gene match: 5. CDR3 region: CASSRDRGRGGYTF. The CDR3 DNA reads as TGTGCCAGCAGTCGGGACAGGGGGCGAGGTGGCTACACCTTC.

This clone was counted only a few times. This chain connects TRBV6-1 to TRBJ2-7; D might be TRBD2 (6 bases). CDR3 length equals 15 residues. CDR1 is MNHNS and CDR2 is SASEGT in the germline V gene. V shed 2 bases and J shed 0 bases, with 11 bases lying between them. The CDR3 sequence: CASSESSSDSYEQYF. CDR3 nucleotide sequence: TGTGCCAGCAGTGAATCGTCTAGCGACTCCTACGAGCAGTACTTC.

This clone was found a few times. The chain uses TRBV5-1 and TRBJ2-5; 7 nucleotides match TRBD1. V shed 5 bases and J 2 bases; nucleotides not matched to a gene: 6. The CDR3 consists of 14 residues. The germline V gene encodes CDR1 SGHRS and CDR2 YFSETQ. The CDR3 DNA reads TGCGCCAGCAGTCAGACAGGGTTTCAAGAGACCCAGTACTTC. It specifies CASSQTGFQETQYF.

The V gene is TRBV9, the J gene TRBJ2-1; the match to TRBD1 covers 10 bases. The CDR3 totals 15 residues. Germline V gene sequence: CDR1 SGDLS, CDR2 YYNGEE. The ends lost 3 bases at V and 6 bases at J; junction bases unmatched: 6. The CDR3 loop reads CASSAGTGAANEQFF. Here the CDR3 DNA reads TGTGCCAGCAGCGCCGGGACAGGGGCTGCCAATGAGCAGTTCTTC. The full variable domain, completed using reference TRBV9 and TRBJ2-1, is DSGVTQTPKHLITATGQRVTLRCSPRSGDLSVYWYQQSLDQGLQFLIQYYNGEERAKGNILERFSAQQFPDLHSELNLSSLELGDSALYFCASSAGTGAANEQFFGPGTRLTVL.

J is TRBJ1-2 and V is TRBV7-9; weak D call: TRBD1 (6 bases). V was pared by 0 bases and J by 5 bases, with 16 bases between. Germline V gene sequence: CDR1 SEHNR, CDR2 FQNEAQ (reference sequence). The CDR3 extends over 16 amino acids. CDR3 region: CASSLARNRAYYGYTF. CDR3 nucleotide sequence: TGTGCCAGCAGCTTAGCCCGAAACAGGGCCTATTATGGCTACACCTTC.

This clone was seen a handful of times. The rearrangement links TRBV6-2 or TRBV6-3 to TRBJ1-1, with 7 positions matching TRBD1. The germline CDR1 and CDR2 sequences are MNHEY and SVGEGT. Germline trimming cut 2 bases from V and 4 bases from J; bases unmatched to any gene: 4. The CDR3 is made up of 14 amino acids. The CDR3 spells CASSYAGGTTEAFF. The CDR3 coding sequence is TGTGCCAGCAGTTACGCAGGGGGAACCACTGAAGCTTTCTTT.

On this clone: The identical CDR3 is also encoded by other nucleotide sequences in the sample. This chain joins TRBV6-5 and TRBJ1-5; D may be TRBD1 (6 bases). The CDR3 runs to 14 residues. The V end was cut by 4 bases, the J end by 2 bases, with 9 bases between. Germline-derived CDR1 and CDR2 are MNHEY and SVGAGI. In DNA, the CDR3 is TGTGCCAGCAGTTCCCGACAGGGCAATCAGCCCCAGCATTTT. Its protein product is CASSSRQGNQPQHF.

The rearrangement uses TRBV6-5 and TRBJ1-6; D gene uncertain. The germline V gene encodes CDR1 MNHEY and CDR2 SVGAGI. The CDR3 spans 13 residues. V was trimmed by 8 bases and J by 7 bases, leaving 12 bases between them. The CDR3 nucleotides read TGTGCCAGCGGCGGGGTGGGGAATTCACCCCTCCACTTT. Translating gives CASGGVGNSPLHF.

The chain combines TRBV6-5 with TRBJ2-3; D might be TRBD2 (5 bases). This CDR3 is built from 14 residues. Germline loops: CDR1 MNHEY, CDR2 SVGAGI. Trimming pared 6 bases from V and 10 bases from J, leaving 20 bases between. The CDR3 sequence: CASRDSPPSGSQYF. The DNA of the CDR3 is TGTGCCAGCAGGGACTCCCCCCCCTCCGGATCGCAGTATTTT.

Turning to this clone: Other DNA sequences of this sample code for an identical CDR3. The chain has TRBV5-1 and TRBJ2-3; possibly TRBD1 for D (5 bases). Deletions cut 3 bases from V and 3 bases from J, with 11 bases between. Germline loops: CDR1 SGHRS, CDR2 YFSETQ. The CDR3 loop spans 14 amino acids. CDR3 bases: TGCGCCAGCAGCTCAGGGCAGGGTACAGATACGCAGTATTTT. Translation: CASSSGQGTDTQYF.